This T cell receptor beta chain was profiled in a study of cytomegalovirus exposure and HLA in healthy donors. Per germline, CDR1 SGHVS and CDR2 FQNEAQ. Trimming removed 5 bases at V and 0 bases at J, with 22 bases between. This CDR3 region has 18 residues. The PCR contained 60 Vbeta and 13 Jbeta primers. Repertoires were generated with immunoSEQ multiplex PCR, while TCRdb's copy carries only in-frame clones and drops some. Among about 150,000 clones, around three quarters were seen once, and the ten largest hold roughly 4%. The source material was PBMCs. This clonotype was obtained from a woman aged 40 to 50 in good health and CMV-seronegative. V gene TRBV7-8 combines with J gene TRBJ1-2; D is uncertain. CDR3 residues: CASSPVVVLSGTNYGYTF. CDR3 bases: TGTGCCAGCAGCCCTGTTGTTGTACTATCTGGAACTAACTATGGCTACACCTTC.